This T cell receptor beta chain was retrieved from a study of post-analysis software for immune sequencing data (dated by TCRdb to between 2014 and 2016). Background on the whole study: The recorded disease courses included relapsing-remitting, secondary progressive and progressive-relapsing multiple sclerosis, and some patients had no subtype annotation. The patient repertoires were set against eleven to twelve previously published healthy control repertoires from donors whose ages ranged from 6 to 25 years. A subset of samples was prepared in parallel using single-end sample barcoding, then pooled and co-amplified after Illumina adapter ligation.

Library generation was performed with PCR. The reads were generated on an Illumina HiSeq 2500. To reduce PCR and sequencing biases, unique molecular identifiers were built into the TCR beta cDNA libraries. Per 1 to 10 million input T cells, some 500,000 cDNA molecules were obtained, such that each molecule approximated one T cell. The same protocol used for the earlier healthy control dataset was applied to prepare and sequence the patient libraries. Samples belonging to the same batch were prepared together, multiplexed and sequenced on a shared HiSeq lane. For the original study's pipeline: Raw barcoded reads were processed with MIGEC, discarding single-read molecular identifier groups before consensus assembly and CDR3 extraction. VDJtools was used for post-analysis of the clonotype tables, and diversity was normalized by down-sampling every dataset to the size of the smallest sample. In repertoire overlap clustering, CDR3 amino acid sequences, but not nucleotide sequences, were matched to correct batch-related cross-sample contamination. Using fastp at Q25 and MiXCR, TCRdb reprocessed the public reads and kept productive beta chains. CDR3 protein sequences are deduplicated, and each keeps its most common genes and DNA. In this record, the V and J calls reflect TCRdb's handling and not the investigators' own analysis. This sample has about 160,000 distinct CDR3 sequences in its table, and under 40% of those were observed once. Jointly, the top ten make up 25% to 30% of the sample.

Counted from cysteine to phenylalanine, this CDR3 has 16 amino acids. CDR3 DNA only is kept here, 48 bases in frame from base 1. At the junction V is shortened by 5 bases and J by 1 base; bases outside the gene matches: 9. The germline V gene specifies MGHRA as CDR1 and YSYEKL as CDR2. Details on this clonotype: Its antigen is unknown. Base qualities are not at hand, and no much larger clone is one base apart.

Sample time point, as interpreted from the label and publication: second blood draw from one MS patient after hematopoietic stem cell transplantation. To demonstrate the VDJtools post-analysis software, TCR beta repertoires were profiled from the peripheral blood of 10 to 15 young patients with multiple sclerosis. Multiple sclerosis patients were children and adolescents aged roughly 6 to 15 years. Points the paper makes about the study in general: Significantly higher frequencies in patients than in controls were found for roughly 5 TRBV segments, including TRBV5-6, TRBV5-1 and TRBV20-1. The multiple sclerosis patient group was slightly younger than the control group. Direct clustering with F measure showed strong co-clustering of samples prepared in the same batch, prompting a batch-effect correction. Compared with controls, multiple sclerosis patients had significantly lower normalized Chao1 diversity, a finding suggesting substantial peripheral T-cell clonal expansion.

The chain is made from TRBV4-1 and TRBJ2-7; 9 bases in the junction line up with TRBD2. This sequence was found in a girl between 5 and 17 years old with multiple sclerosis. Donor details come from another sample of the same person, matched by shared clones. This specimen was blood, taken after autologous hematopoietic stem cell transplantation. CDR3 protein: CASSVQTSGASYEQYF. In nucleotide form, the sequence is TGCGCCAGCAGCGTCCAGACTAGCGGAGCTTCCTACGAGCAGTACTTC.